One and the same sample provided the 4 T cell receptor beta chains below, sequenced in a study of CD8 T cells in ankylosing spondylitis. TCRdb re-called the 5' RACE reads through MiXCR, storing one row per CDR3 protein. The data show around 90,000 distinct CDR3 sequences, around 30% seen once. The specimen sequenced was blood, either unsorted or a sorted T cell fraction (not recorded which). The receptor source for this set is a male donor with ankylosing spondylitis or in good health (not recorded which).

The V and J genes are TRBV20-1 and TRBJ2-3; the D gene could be TRBD1 or TRBD2 (5 bases each). V lost 4 bases, J lost 0 bases, and 20 bases lay in between. The CDR3 consists of 17 residues. Germline loops: CDR1 DFQATT, CDR2 SNEGSKA (reference sequence). The CDR3 sequence is CSAKGPPSRTSTDTQYF. The CDR3 DNA sequence: TGCAGTGCTAAGGGGCCCCCTAGCCGGACAAGCACAGATACGCAGTATTTT.

This chain connects TRBV20-1 to TRBJ2-5, with D possibly matching TRBD2 (5 bases). This CDR3 contains 14 residues. V lost 2 bases and J lost 2, with 12 bases in between. Germline lookup yields CDR1 DFQATT and CDR2 SNEGSKA (reference sequence). The CDR3 bases are TGCAGTGCTAGAATAGGCCTAGCTCAAGAGACCCAGTACTTC. This sequence encodes CSARIGLAQETQYF.

CDR3 loop: CASSYSGGDETQYF. CDR3 nucleotide sequence: TGTGCCAGCAGTTATTCAGGGGGCGATGAGACCCAGTACTTC. The V call is TRBV6-5, the J call TRBJ2-5, with 8 bases fitting TRBD1. Trimming removed 3 bases from V and 5 bases from J; junction bases left unmatched: 5. The CDR3 runs 14 residues. Germline V gives CDR1 MNHEY, CDR2 SVGAGI.

For this clonotype: A much larger clone lies a single base off, so this may be a read error. The chain recombines TRBV7-2 with TRBJ1-2; a weak D match, TRBD1 (5 bases). The CDR3 extends over 13 amino acids. From germline, CDR1 is SGHTA and CDR2 FQGNSA. The CDR3 DNA reads TGTGCCGGCAGCTCGGGGCCTCATTTTGGCTACACCTTC. Its translation is CAGSSGPHFGYTF.